Presented here are 3 T cell receptor beta chains from one specimen sequenced in a study of T cell responses to AZD1222 COVID-19 vaccine. Assay used: immunoSEQ multiplex PCR; TCRdb lists only in-frame clones, some missing. The table has about 130,000 clones, 88% seen once; the top ten hold 7.6%. The starting material was peripheral blood, obtained on day 0 of AZD1222 vaccination. The receptors shown here come from an adult in good health.

CDR3 in amino acids: CASFPGTQGWTYGYTF. The DNA of the CDR3 is TGTGCCAGTTTCCCCGGGACACAAGGTTGGACCTATGGCTACACCTTC. V usage is TRBV19 and J usage is TRBJ1-2, with D possibly matching TRBD1 (6 bases). Trimming cost V 8 bases and J 4 bases, with 23 bases left between them. Germline CDR1 is LNHDA and CDR2 is SQIVND (reference sequence). The CDR3 sequence is 16 residues long. Full variable domain (rest looked up from reference TRBV19 and TRBJ1-2): DGGITQSPKYLFRKEGQNVTLSCEQNLNHDAMYWYRQDPGQGLRLIYYSQIVNDFQKGDIAEGYSVSREKKESFPLTVTSAQKNPTAFYLCASFPGTQGWTYGYTFGSGTRLTVV.

The V and J genes are TRBV6-6 and TRBJ1-5; TRBD1 agrees at 7 bases. This CDR3 comprises 16 residues. Germline CDR1 reads MNHNY; CDR2 reads SVGAGI (reference sequence). V shed 5 bases and J 3 bases; nucleotides not matched to a gene: 10. CDR3 loop: CASSRTTGANNQPQHF. DNA for the CDR3: TGTGCCAGCAGTCGAACAACAGGGGCCAACAATCAGCCCCAGCATTTT.

This rearrangement joins TRBV11-2 to TRBJ1-1, with D hard to call. V was clipped by 0 bases and J by 5 bases, with 10 bases between them. This CDR3 has 14 amino acids. Germline lookup yields CDR1 SGHAT and CDR2 FQNNGV. The CDR3 sequence is CASSLDEAWTEAFF. CDR3 nucleotides: TGTGCCAGCAGCTTAGACGAAGCGTGGACTGAAGCTTTCTTT.